These 2 T cell receptor beta chains originate from one sample sequenced in a study of cytomegalovirus exposure and HLA in healthy donors. TCRdb's table, derived via immunoSEQ multiplex PCR, lists solely in-frame clones and lacks some. Altogether 200,000 or so clones are present, more than 75% being singletons, with the ten largest covering less than 8.5%. The sample taken for sequencing was PBMCs. The origin of the receptors is a man aged 18 to 30 in good health and CMV-seropositive.

This CDR3 reads CASSWANEQFF. For the CDR3, the DNA is TGCGCCAGCAGCTGGGCAAATGAGCAGTTCTTC. The V call is TRBV5-1, the J call TRBJ2-1; D remains unclear. V gave up 3 bases and J gave up 7 bases, with 5 bases separating them. The CDR3 sequence is 11 residues long. Germline-derived CDR1 and CDR2 are SGHRS and YFSETQ.

The chain links TRBV7-3 to TRBJ2-5; the match to TRBD2 covers 12 bases. Trimming took 0 bases from V and 1 from J; bases not matched to a gene: 0. The germline V gene has CDR1 SGHTA and CDR2 FQGTGA. This CDR3 region has 16 residues. This CDR3 reads CASSLTTSGSQETQYF. CDR3 coding DNA: TGTGCCAGCAGCTTAACGACTAGCGGGAGCCAAGAGACCCAGTACTTC. Based on the CDR3 plus reference TRBV7-3 and TRBJ2-5, the full variable domain is GAGVSQTPSNKVTEKGKYVELRCDPISGHTALYWYRQSLGQGPEFLIYFQGTGAADDSGLPNDRFFAVRPEGSVSTLKIQRTERGDSAVYLCASSLTTSGSQETQYFGPGTRLLVL.